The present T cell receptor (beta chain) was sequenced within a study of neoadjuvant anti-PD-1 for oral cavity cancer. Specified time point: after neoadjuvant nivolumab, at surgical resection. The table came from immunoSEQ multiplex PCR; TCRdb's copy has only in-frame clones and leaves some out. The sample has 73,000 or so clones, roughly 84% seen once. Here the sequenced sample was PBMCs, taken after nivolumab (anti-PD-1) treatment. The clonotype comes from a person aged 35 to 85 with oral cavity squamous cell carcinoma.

DNA for the CDR3: TGTGCCAGCAGTGGGGACAGGGAGCCGCAGTACTTC. It is translated as CASSGDREPQYF. This chain uses TRBV2 with TRBJ2-7; 9 bases agree with TRBD1. V shed 4 bases and J 9 bases; nucleotides not matched to a gene: 4. CDR1 and CDR2 (germline): SNHLY, FYNNEI. CDR3 length equals 12 residues.